The 32 T cell receptor beta chains below all came from one sample that was sequenced in a study of cytomegalovirus exposure and HLA in healthy donors. Here immunoSEQ multiplex PCR was the method, and the copy in TCRdb shows in-frame clones only, minus some. The data show under 65,000 clones, 85% to 95% seen once. Material for sequencing was PBMCs. All receptors derive from a woman aged 18-30 years in good health and CMV-seropositive.

This chain connects TRBV14 to TRBJ2-1; TRBD2 matches 10 bases. The J segment lost 4 bases and the V segment lost 1 base, leaving 1 base of the junction unmatched. The germline V gene has CDR1 SGHDN and CDR2 FVKESK. CDR3 size: 15 residues. The CDR3 DNA reads TGTGCCAGCAGCCAAGCACTAGCGGGGTACAATGAGCAGTTCTTC. It encodes CASSQALAGYNEQFF.

This sequence joins TRBV27 and TRBJ2-4; no reliable D call. Germline assignment: CDR1 MNHEY and CDR2 SMNVEV (reference sequence). Trimming took off 3 bases at V and 4 bases at J, with 13 bases between the two ends. The CDR3 runs 15 residues. As DNA, the CDR3 is TGTGCCAGCAGTTTCCCCTATGACGGGAAAAACATTCAGTACTTC. This gives the protein CASSFPYDGKNIQYF.

V gene TRBV30 combines with J gene TRBJ1-4; D may be TRBD1 (6 bases). This CDR3 is built from 15 residues. Germline-derived CDR1 and CDR2 are GTSNPN and SVGIG (reference sequence). V dropped 2 bases and J dropped 0 bases, with 10 bases sitting between them. The CDR3 DNA follows: TGTGCCTGGAGTTGGGACACCTCAACTAATGAAAAACTGTTTTTT. This codes for CAWSWDTSTNEKLFF. The complete variable domain, with remaining parts taken from reference TRBV30 and TRBJ1-4, reads SQTIHQWPATLVQPVGSPLSLECTVEGTSNPNLYWYRQAAGRGLQLLFYSVGIGQISSEVPQNLSASRPQDRQFILSSKKLLLSDSGFYLCAWSWDTSTNEKLFFGSGTQLSVL.

The chain joins TRBV2 to TRBJ2-7; TRBD2 aligns across 9 bases. The J segment lost 5 bases and the V segment lost 8 bases, leaving 10 bases of the junction unmatched. Germline V gene data show CDR1 as SNHLY and CDR2 as FYNNEI. The CDR3 loop spans 14 amino acids. CDR3 DNA: TGTGCCAGCGCCTCCCTTAGCGGGAGCCACGAGCAGTACTTC. Protein sequence: CASASLSGSHEQYF.

The chain carries TRBV6-5 and TRBJ2-3; no clear D gene. Germline loops: CDR1 MNHEY, CDR2 SVGAGI. V lost 11 bases and J lost 2, with 14 bases in between. The CDR3 has 13 amino acids. The CDR3 DNA sequence: TGTGCCGCAGGTTCGAGAAACACAGATACGCAGTATTTT. Translation gives CAAGSRNTDTQYF.

This chain uses TRBV5-1 with TRBJ1-5, with TRBD1 matching 10 bases. The CDR3 totals 16 residues. Germline loops: CDR1 SGHRS, CDR2 YFSETQ. Trimming removed 2 bases from V and 4 bases from J; junction bases left unmatched: 6. Written as DNA, the CDR3 is TGCGCCAGCAGCTTAGCTGGGACAGGGGCTAATCAGCCCCAGCATTTT. Translating gives CASSLAGTGANQPQHF.

The CDR3, as DNA: TGTGCCAGCAGTCCCCCAGGGTTGAATGAGCAGTTCTTC. Amino acids: CASSPPGLNEQFF. The chain couples TRBV28 to TRBJ2-1; tentative D call: TRBD1 (5 bases). V gave up 5 bases and J gave up 7 bases, with 12 bases separating them. CDR1 and CDR2 from the germline V gene are MDHEN and SYDVKM. This CDR3 contains 13 residues.

This sequence joins TRBV6-5 and TRBJ1-5; D ambiguous. The CDR3 is made up of 9 amino acids. V lost 10 bases and J 10 bases, leaving 8 bases between the germline ends. Germline V gene lookup returns CDR1 MNHEY and CDR2 SVGAGI. CDR3 DNA sequence: TGTGCCACGTCTCCCCCCCAGCATTTT. Protein product: CATSPPQHF.

This clone was counted a single time. J is TRBJ1-2 and V is TRBV6-4; D uncertain. The length of the CDR3 is 13 residues. Germline CDR1 reads MRHNA; CDR2 reads SNTAGT. Trimming removed 8 bases from V and 1 base from J, with 11 bases in between. The CDR3 DNA sequence: TGTGCCAGCTCTCCGGCGGGTAACTATGGCTACACCTTC. It is translated as CASSPAGNYGYTF.

The chain uses TRBV15 and TRBJ1-3; D ambiguous. V lost 0 bases and J lost 0, with 9 bases in between. This CDR3 spans 16 amino acids. Germline-derived CDR1 and CDR2 are LNHNV and YYDKDF (reference sequence). The CDR3 sequence is CATSREFGLSGNTIYF. The CDR3 DNA reads as TGTGCCACCAGCAGAGAGTTTGGGCTCTCTGGAAACACCATATATTTT.

The V call is TRBV15, the J call TRBJ1-6; D not certain. CDR1 LNHNV and CDR2 YYDKDF come from the germline V gene (reference sequence). CDR3 size: 20 residues. The V and J ends lost 0 bases and 5 bases respectively, with 23 bases between them. The CDR3: CATSRDLLSSGRSNNSPLHF. The CDR3 DNA sequence: TGTGCCACCAGCAGAGATCTTCTCTCTTCTGGCAGGTCTAATAATTCACCCCTCCACTTT.

The V and J genes are TRBV7-2 and TRBJ2-3, with TRBD2 matching 10 bases. CDR3 length equals 16 residues. V shed 5 bases and J 2 bases; nucleotides not matched to a gene: 7. Per germline, CDR1 SGHTA and CDR2 FQGNSA. Here the CDR3 reads CASSPKSGGATDTQYF. The CDR3 nucleotides read TGTGCCAGCAGCCCAAAGAGCGGGGGGGCCACAGATACGCAGTATTTT. The full variable domain, rest sourced from reference TRBV7-2 and TRBJ2-3, is GAGVSQSPSNKVTEKGKDVELRCDPISGHTALYWYRQSLGQGLEFLIYFQGNSAPDKSGLPSDRFSAERTGGSVSTLTIQRTQQEDSAVYLCASSPKSGGATDTQYFGPGTRLTVL.

The V call is TRBV5-1, the J call TRBJ2-5, with TRBD2 matching 13 bases. Per germline, CDR1 SGHRS and CDR2 YFSETQ. The CDR3 sequence is 18 residues long. After removal of 0 bases from V and 0 bases from J, the junction contained 5 bases not matched to a gene. In nucleotides, the CDR3 is TGCGCCAGCAGCTTGGCTGGGACTAGCGGGATCAACCAAGAGACCCAGTACTTC. Amino acids: CASSLAGTSGINQETQYF. The complete variable domain, with remaining parts taken from reference TRBV5-1 and TRBJ2-5, reads KAGVTQTPRYLIKTRGQQVTLSCSPISGHRSVSWYQQTPGQGLQFLFEYFSETQRNKGNFPGRFSGRQFSNSRSEMNVSTLELGDSALYLCASSLAGTSGINQETQYFGPGTRLLVL.

J is TRBJ2-2 and V is TRBV7-9; 10 bases agree with TRBD2. The CDR3 is 15 residues long. Germline lookup yields CDR1 SEHNR and CDR2 FQNEAQ (reference sequence). Trimming cost V 3 bases and J 4 bases; bases outside gene matches: 2. DNA for the CDR3: TGTGCCAGCAGCTTGGGACTAGCGACCACCGGGGAGCTGTTTTTT. Amino acids: CASSLGLATTGELFF.

The V call is TRBV10-3, the J call TRBJ2-1; the match to TRBD1 covers 8 bases. V lost 4 bases to trimming and J lost 9 bases; unmatched junction nucleotides: 8. Germline assignment: CDR1 ENHRY and CDR2 SYGVKD. The length of the CDR3 is 14 residues. CDR3 in amino acids: CAISGSGQGAEQFF. CDR3 DNA sequence: TGTGCCATCAGTGGGAGCGGGCAGGGGGCTGAGCAGTTCTTC.

The CDR3 is CASSRTGSYTDTQYF. The CDR3 DNA reads as TGTGCCAGCAGTCGTACCGGGTCATACACAGATACGCAGTATTTT. This chain connects TRBV6-4 to TRBJ2-3; D ambiguous. This CDR3 spans 15 amino acids. Germline V gene lookup returns CDR1 MRHNA and CDR2 SNTAGT. Trimming removed 5 bases at V and 2 bases at J, with 14 bases between.

J is TRBJ2-1 and V is TRBV19, with D possibly TRBD2 on 5 matching bases. The CDR3 consists of 16 residues. Trimming left V 7 bases short and J 9 bases short, with 25 bases between. Germline CDR1 is LNHDA and CDR2 is SQIVND (reference sequence). The CDR3 loop reads CASNVFAGSPIGEQFF. As DNA, the CDR3 is TGTGCCAGTAATGTTTTCGCGGGTTCACCAATTGGTGAGCAGTTCTTC.

The CDR3 loop reads CASSTGSYNEQFF. CDR3 DNA: TGTGCCAGCAGTACAGGGTCCTACAATGAGCAGTTCTTC. The chain is built from TRBV27 and TRBJ2-1; tentatively, D is TRBD1 (6 bases). The CDR3 is made up of 13 amino acids. CDR1 is MNHEY and CDR2 is SMNVEV in the germline V gene (reference sequence). V was cut by 5 bases and J by 1 base, with 6 bases left in between.

In this sample, this clone turned up once. The CDR3 loop reads CASSDSVLSSYEQYF. The CDR3 region has the DNA TGTGCCAGTAGTGATAGCGTATTGAGCTCCTACGAGCAGTACTTC. The chain is built from TRBV19 and TRBJ2-7; D possibly corresponds to TRBD2 (5 bases). V lost 5 bases, J lost 0 bases, and 14 bases lay in between. This CDR3 contains 15 residues. Germline lookup yields CDR1 LNHDA and CDR2 SQIVND (reference sequence).

The rearrangement links TRBV7-9 to TRBJ1-3; a possible D gene is TRBD1 (5 bases). Germline assignment: CDR1 SEHNR and CDR2 FQNEAQ (reference sequence). The germline V and J ends were trimmed by 3 bases and 3 bases, with 9 bases remaining between them. The CDR3 covers 14 residues. The CDR3 region has the DNA TGTGCCAGCAGCTTCCAGGGTTATGGAAACACCATATATTTT. Amino acid sequence: CASSFQGYGNTIYF.

This chain uses TRBV5-5 with TRBJ2-7, with D uncertain. Trimming cost V 0 bases and J 2 bases, with 6 bases left between them. This CDR3 spans 13 amino acids. From germline, CDR1 is SGHKS and CDR2 YYEKEE (reference sequence). As DNA, the CDR3 is TGTGCCAGCAGCTTGGACATCCCCTACGAGCAGTACTTC. Translation: CASSLDIPYEQYF.

This clone was recorded once. This chain joins TRBV27 and TRBJ1-2; 9 bases fit TRBD1. This CDR3 region has 15 residues. The germline V gene has CDR1 MNHEY and CDR2 SMNVEV (reference sequence). The trim removed 6 bases at V and 7 bases at J, leaving 12 bases unmatched. CDR3 amino acids: CASRLTGGALRGYTF. The CDR3 nucleotides are TGTGCCAGCAGACTGACAGGGGGTGCTTTACGTGGCTACACCTTC.

The chain combines TRBV7-8 with TRBJ1-2; perhaps TRBD1 as D (6 bases). Germline CDR1 and CDR2: SGHVS and FQNEAQ. The CDR3 totals 14 residues. The V gene lost 1 base and the J gene lost 8 bases, with 14 bases spanning the gap. CDR3 sequence reads: CASSLVWGRDGYTF. DNA of the CDR3: TGTGCCAGCAGCTTAGTGTGGGGGCGTGACGGCTACACCTTC.

The rearrangement joins TRBV5-1 to TRBJ1-2; D is undetermined. Germline V gene lookup returns CDR1 SGHRS and CDR2 YFSETQ. V shed 1 base and J shed 8 bases, with 18 bases lying between them. The CDR3 sequence is 15 residues long. The CDR3 bases are TGCGCCAGCAGCTTGATACCTAACGACTTTAGCGGCTACACCTTC. Translated: CASSLIPNDFSGYTF.

In DNA form, the CDR3 reads TGTGCCAGCAGCCGGGACAGGTCCTACGAGCAGTACTTC. Protein product: CASSRDRSYEQYF. The chain combines TRBV2 with TRBJ2-7, with 8 bases matching TRBD1. Germline V gives CDR1 SNHLY, CDR2 FYNNEI. This CDR3 spans 13 amino acids. V shed 6 bases, J shed 1 base, and the junction held 2 bases outside the gene matches.

The chain couples TRBV28 to TRBJ2-1; 9 positions agree with TRBD2. Germline CDR1 is MDHEN and CDR2 is SYDVKM. The CDR3 length is 14 residues. CDR3 sequence reads: CAVRASGNYNEQFF. The CDR3 bases are TGTGCTGTCCGGGCTAGCGGGAATTACAATGAGCAGTTCTTC.

The chain uses TRBV4-1 and TRBJ1-3; D unclear. V lost 3 bases and J 4 bases, leaving 7 bases between the germline ends. The V gene's germline CDR1 is MGHRA and CDR2 YSYEKL. CDR3 length equals 13 residues. This CDR3 reads CASSQARGNTIYF. In nucleotides, the CDR3 is TGCGCCAGCAGCCAGGCACGCGGAAACACCATATATTTT.

The J gene is TRBJ2-7, the V gene TRBV6-5, with D possibly being TRBD2 (6 bases). V gave up 5 bases and J gave up 5 bases, with 19 bases separating them. There are 15 residues in the CDR3. Per germline, CDR1 MNHEY and CDR2 SVGAGI. The CDR3 bases are TGTGCCAGCAGTCCCCGCCGCAGCAGGGAGGACGAGCAGTACTTC. Protein sequence: CASSPRRSREDEQYF.

The chain recombines TRBV19 with TRBJ2-1; 11 nucleotides agree with TRBD2. CDR1 is LNHDA, CDR2 SQIVND, per germline (reference sequence). This CDR3 has 15 residues. The V and J ends lost 6 bases and 3 bases, in that order; junction bases with no gene match: 4. This CDR3 reads CASSTTSGDYNEQFF. CDR3 sequence (DNA): TGTGCCAGTAGCACGACTAGCGGGGACTACAATGAGCAGTTCTTC.

The V gene is TRBV7-3, the J gene TRBJ2-1, with 9 bases that match TRBD2. Per germline, CDR1 SGHTA and CDR2 FQGTGA. J gave up 6 bases and V 5 bases, and 8 bases lay outside the gene matches. CDR3 length equals 15 residues. Here the CDR3 reads CASSVGTSNVNEQFF. CDR3 DNA: TGTGCCAGCAGCGTCGGGACTAGCAACGTCAATGAGCAGTTCTTC.

The chain recombines TRBV4-3 with TRBJ2-7; perhaps TRBD2 as D (6 bases). The germline V gene encodes CDR1 LGHNA and CDR2 YSLEER. The V end was cut by 1 base, the J end by 0 bases, with 10 bases between. The CDR3 is 15 amino acids. Here the CDR3 reads CASSQVLGGSYEQYF. In DNA form, the CDR3 reads TGCGCCAGCAGCCAAGTGCTGGGAGGCTCCTACGAGCAGTACTTC.

The chain links TRBV9 to TRBJ2-5, with 9 positions matching TRBD2. This CDR3 contains 16 residues. In germline, CDR1 is SGDLS, CDR2 YYNGEE. The V and J ends lost 4 bases and 2 bases, in that order; junction bases with no gene match: 9. CDR3 sequence: CASSPNPTSGQETQYF. The CDR3, as DNA: TGTGCCAGCAGCCCAAACCCGACTAGCGGACAAGAGACCCAGTACTTC.